The 15 T cell receptor beta chains below were found in one sample sequenced in a study of CD8+CD57+ T cells in acquired aplastic anemia. The patients chosen for sequencing had shown expansion of CD8+CD57+ cells (detected by flow cytometry). It was genomic DNA that served as the template for profiling TCR beta VDJ and CDR3. Via MiXCR, TCRdb re-called the reads, giving one row per CDR3 protein. This table has roughly 200,000 distinct CDR3 sequences, 65% appearing once. Sequencing input: sorted CD4+, CD8+, or CD8+CD57+ T cells (not recorded which) from PBMCs. Source of these receptors: a human donor with aplastic anemia.

The rearrangement links TRBV7-3 to TRBJ2-7; D might be TRBD1 (6 bases). The CDR3 runs to 13 residues. CDR1 and CDR2 from the germline V gene are SGHTA and FQGTGA. V gave up 5 bases and J gave up 5 bases, with 13 bases separating them. CDR3 residues: CASSTGTQDEQYF. The CDR3 DNA is TGTGCCAGCAGCACCGGGACACAGGACGAGCAGTACTTC.

The table lists this clonotype with a few counts. The CDR3 DNA reads as TGTGCCAGCAGCCCCCGCCTAGCGGGAGGCGATGAGCAGTTCTTC. Protein sequence: CASSPRLAGGDEQFF. V and J are TRBV7-3 and TRBJ2-1; 11 bases match TRBD2. Germline CDR1 is SGHTA and CDR2 is FQGTGA. CDR3 length: 15 residues. With V trimmed by 5 bases and J by 8 bases, 8 bases remained unmatched.

The rearrangement joins TRBV7-9 to TRBJ2-7; 7 positions match TRBD1. V trimming: 1 base; J trimming: 7 bases; junction bases outside the gene matches: 13. This CDR3 region has 16 residues. Germline values: CDR1 SEHNR, CDR2 FQNEAQ (reference sequence). The CDR3 DNA is TGTGCCAGCAGCTTAGTGCCGGGACAGTCCTACAATGAGCAGTACTTC. Protein: CASSLVPGQSYNEQYF.

This clonotype turned up a few times. The chain combines TRBV7-2 with TRBJ2-3; TRBD2 matches 7 bases. CDR3 size: 16 residues. The trim removed 2 bases at V and 6 bases at J, leaving 11 bases unmatched. Germline assignment: CDR1 SGHTA and CDR2 FQGNSA. CDR3 sequence: CASSLRPGLGGDTQYF. CDR3 nucleotide sequence: TGTGCCAGCAGCTTAAGACCAGGACTAGGAGGCGATACGCAGTATTTT. The complete variable domain, with remaining parts taken from reference TRBV7-2 and TRBJ2-3, reads GAGVSQSPSNKVTEKGKDVELRCDPISGHTALYWYRQSLGQGLEFLIYFQGNSAPDKSGLPSDRFSAERTGGSVSTLTIQRTQQEDSAVYLCASSLRPGLGGDTQYFGPGTRLTVL.

V and J are TRBV6-4 and TRBJ2-1; 12 bases are a match to TRBD2. CDR1 and CDR2 (germline): MRHNA, SNTAGT. The junction had 5 bases not matched to a gene; V was cut back by 5 bases and J by 3 bases. The CDR3 runs 16 residues. CDR3 sequence: CASSPASGGVYNEQFF. The CDR3 nucleotides are TGTGCCAGCAGTCCAGCTAGCGGGGGGGTCTACAATGAGCAGTTCTTC.

J is TRBJ1-1 and V is TRBV19; 7 bases are shared with TRBD1. V lost 6 bases, J lost 2 bases, and 6 bases stayed unmatched. Germline-derived CDR1 and CDR2 are LNHDA and SQIVND (reference sequence). CDR3 size: 14 residues. The CDR3 DNA reads TGTGCCAGTAGGTCCGGGACAGTCAACACTGAAGCTTTCTTT. Protein product: CASRSGTVNTEAFF.

The gene calls are TRBV20-1 and TRBJ2-7; D is perhaps TRBD2 (5 bases). The germline gives CDR1 DFQATT, CDR2 SNEGSKA (reference sequence). The V end was cut by 3 bases, the J end by 6 bases, with 15 bases between. The CDR3 has 13 residues. The CDR3 nucleotides are TGCAGTGCTAGTTATAACGCAGCGGCCGAGCAGTACTTC. This codes for CSASYNAAAEQYF.

The chain employs TRBV7-9 and TRBJ1-3; D is undetermined. Between the trimmed V and J ends, which lost 1 base and 2 bases, there was a span of 3 bases. The CDR3 spans 13 residues. From germline, CDR1 is SEHNR and CDR2 FQNEAQ (reference sequence). CDR3 loop: CASSLEPGNTIYF. In DNA, the CDR3 is TGTGCCAGCAGCTTAGAGCCTGGAAACACCATATATTTT.

The J gene is TRBJ1-1, the V gene TRBV10-1; tentatively, D is TRBD1 (5 bases). The CDR3 length is 13 residues. Trimming cost V 8 bases and J 1 base, with 11 bases left between them. CDR1 and CDR2 from the germline V gene are WNHNN and SYGVQD (reference sequence). CDR3 in amino acids: CASLTVTNTEAFF. Here the CDR3 DNA reads TGCGCCAGCTTGACAGTGACGAACACTGAAGCTTTCTTT.

The V and J genes are TRBV20-1 and TRBJ2-3, with 9 bases lining up with TRBD2. From germline, CDR1 is DFQATT and CDR2 SNEGSKA (reference sequence). The CDR3 covers 13 residues. V trimming: 6 bases; J trimming: 2 bases; junction bases outside the gene matches: 3. This chain's CDR3 is CSATSGATDTQYF. DNA for the CDR3: TGCAGTGCGACTAGCGGTGCCACAGATACGCAGTATTTT.

This clonotype was counted many times. This chain uses TRBV12-5 with TRBJ2-7, with TRBD2 identical over 7 bases. V shed 4 bases, J shed 2 bases, and the junction held 2 bases outside the gene matches. The CDR3 runs 13 residues. Per germline, CDR1 LGHNT and CDR2 FRNRAP. CDR3 region: CASGSGLAYEQYF. Written as DNA, the CDR3 is TGTGCTAGTGGTTCCGGACTAGCCTACGAGCAGTACTTC.

The V and J genes are TRBV20-1 and TRBJ2-3; D assignment may be TRBD1 or TRBD2 (7 bases each). Germline V lookup: CDR1 DFQATT, CDR2 SNEGSKA (reference sequence). The CDR3 runs 16 residues. V dropped 2 bases and J dropped 5 bases, with 20 bases sitting between them. The chain's CDR3 is CSARLRRTRQGDTQYF. The CDR3 DNA reads TGCAGTGCTAGATTACGCCGGACTAGACAGGGAGATACGCAGTATTTT.

The CDR3 protein is CASRPGTGAHEQYF. CDR3 in DNA: TGTGCCAGCCGTCCCGGGACAGGGGCGCACGAGCAGTACTTC. The rearrangement joins TRBV2 to TRBJ2-7, with 10 nucleotides matching TRBD1. CDR3 length: 14 amino acids. Per germline, CDR1 SNHLY and CDR2 FYNNEI. V lost 8 bases to trimming and J lost 5 bases; unmatched junction nucleotides: 9.

This chain links TRBV15 with TRBJ2-5; the match to TRBD2 covers 7 bases. The junction had 10 bases not matched to a gene; V was cut back by 1 base and J by 2 bases. CDR1 LNHNV and CDR2 YYDKDF come from the germline V gene (reference sequence). The CDR3 runs to 17 residues. Here the CDR3 DNA reads TGTGCCACCAGCAGAGGATTCGCGGGACTAATTCAAGAGACCCAGTACTTC. It encodes CATSRGFAGLIQETQYF. The full variable domain, its missing parts supplied by reference TRBV15 and TRBJ2-5, is DAMVIQNPRYQVTQFGKPVTLSCSQTLNHNVMYWYQQKSSQAPKLLFHYYDKDFNNEADTPDNFQSRRPNTSFCFLDIRSPGLGDTAMYLCATSRGFAGLIQETQYFGPGTRLLVL.

This clonotype came up a few times. The chain carries TRBV19 and TRBJ2-1, with TRBD1 identical over 7 bases. V gave up 6 bases and J gave up 1 base; unmatched junction bases: 6. CDR1 LNHDA and CDR2 SQIVND come from the germline V gene (reference sequence). CDR3 length: 15 residues. The CDR3 loop reads CASSPDRFSYNEQFF. The CDR3 region has the DNA TGTGCCAGTAGCCCGGACAGGTTTTCCTACAATGAGCAGTTCTTC.